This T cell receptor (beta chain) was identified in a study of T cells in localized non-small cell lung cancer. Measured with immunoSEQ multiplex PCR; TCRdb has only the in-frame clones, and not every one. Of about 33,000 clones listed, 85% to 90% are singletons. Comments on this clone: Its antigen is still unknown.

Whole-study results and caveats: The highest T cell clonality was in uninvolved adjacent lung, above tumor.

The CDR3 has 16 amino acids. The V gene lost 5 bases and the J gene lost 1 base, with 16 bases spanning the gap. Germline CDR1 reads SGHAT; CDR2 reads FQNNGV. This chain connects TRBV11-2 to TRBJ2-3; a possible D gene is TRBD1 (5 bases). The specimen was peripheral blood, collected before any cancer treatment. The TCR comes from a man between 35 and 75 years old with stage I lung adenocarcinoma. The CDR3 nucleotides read TGTGCCAGCAGCCCCCGCCTAGGGGTGGGCACAGATACGCAGTATTTT. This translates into CASSPRLGVGTDTQYF.